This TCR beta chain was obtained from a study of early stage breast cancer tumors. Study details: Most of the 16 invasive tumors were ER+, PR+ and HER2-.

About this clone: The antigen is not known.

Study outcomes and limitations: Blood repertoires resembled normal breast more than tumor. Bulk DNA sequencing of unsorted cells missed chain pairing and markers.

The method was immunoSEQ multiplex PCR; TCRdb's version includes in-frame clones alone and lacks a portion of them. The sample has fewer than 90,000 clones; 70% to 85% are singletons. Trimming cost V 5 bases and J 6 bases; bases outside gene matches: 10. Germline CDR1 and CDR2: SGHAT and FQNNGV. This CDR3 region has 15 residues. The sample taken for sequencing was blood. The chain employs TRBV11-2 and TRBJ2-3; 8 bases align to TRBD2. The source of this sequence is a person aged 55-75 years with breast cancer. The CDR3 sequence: CASSPRAGGQDTQYF. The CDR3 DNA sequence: TGTGCCAGCAGCCCCCGGGCGGGGGGCCAGGATACGCAGTATTTT.